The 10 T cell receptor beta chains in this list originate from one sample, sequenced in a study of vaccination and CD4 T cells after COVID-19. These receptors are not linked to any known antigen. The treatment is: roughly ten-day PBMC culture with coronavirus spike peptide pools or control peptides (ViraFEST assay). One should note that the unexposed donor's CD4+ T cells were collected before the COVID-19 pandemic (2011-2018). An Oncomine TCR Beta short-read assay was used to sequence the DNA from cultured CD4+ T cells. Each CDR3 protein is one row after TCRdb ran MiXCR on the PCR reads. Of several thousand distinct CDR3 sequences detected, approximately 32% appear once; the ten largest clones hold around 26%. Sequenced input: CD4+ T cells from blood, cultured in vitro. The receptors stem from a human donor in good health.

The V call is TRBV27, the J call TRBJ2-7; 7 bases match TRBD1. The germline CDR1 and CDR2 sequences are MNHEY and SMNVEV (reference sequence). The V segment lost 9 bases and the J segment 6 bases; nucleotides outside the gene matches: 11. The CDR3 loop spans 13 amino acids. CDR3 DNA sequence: TGTGCCAGTAGACAGGGTCTGGTCTCCGAGCAGTACTTC. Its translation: CASRQGLVSEQYF.

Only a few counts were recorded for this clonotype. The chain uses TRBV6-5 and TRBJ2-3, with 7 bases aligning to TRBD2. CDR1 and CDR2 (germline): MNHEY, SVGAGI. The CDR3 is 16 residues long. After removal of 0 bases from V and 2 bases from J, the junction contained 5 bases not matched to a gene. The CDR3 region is CASSYSTSGNTDTQYF. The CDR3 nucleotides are TGTGCCAGCAGTTACTCGACAAGCGGGAACACAGATACGCAGTATTTT.

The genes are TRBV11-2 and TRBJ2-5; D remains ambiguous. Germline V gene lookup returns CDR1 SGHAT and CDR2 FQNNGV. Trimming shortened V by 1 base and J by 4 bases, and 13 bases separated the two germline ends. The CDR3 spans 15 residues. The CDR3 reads CASSLVATLRETQYF. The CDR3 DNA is TGTGCCAGCAGCTTAGTGGCGACCTTAAGAGAGACCCAGTACTTC.

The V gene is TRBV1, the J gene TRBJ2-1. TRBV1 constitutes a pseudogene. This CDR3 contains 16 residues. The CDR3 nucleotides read TGCACCAGCAGCCGGCTCGGGGTCCGCCCCTACAATGAGCAGTTCTTC. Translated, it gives CTSSRLGVRPYNEQFF.

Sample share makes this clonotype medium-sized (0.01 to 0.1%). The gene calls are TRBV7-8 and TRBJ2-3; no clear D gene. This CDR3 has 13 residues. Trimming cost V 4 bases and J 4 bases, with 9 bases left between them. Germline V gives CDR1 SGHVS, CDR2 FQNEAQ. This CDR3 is CASSSVQADTQYF. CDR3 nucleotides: TGTGCCAGCAGCTCGGTGCAAGCAGATACGCAGTATTTT.

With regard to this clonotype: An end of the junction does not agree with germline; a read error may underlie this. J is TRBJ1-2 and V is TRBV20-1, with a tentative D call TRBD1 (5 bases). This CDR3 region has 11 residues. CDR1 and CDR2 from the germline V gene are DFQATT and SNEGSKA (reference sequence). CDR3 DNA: TGCAGTGCTAAGTCAGAGGGGCACCACCACTTC. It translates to CSAKSEGHHHF.

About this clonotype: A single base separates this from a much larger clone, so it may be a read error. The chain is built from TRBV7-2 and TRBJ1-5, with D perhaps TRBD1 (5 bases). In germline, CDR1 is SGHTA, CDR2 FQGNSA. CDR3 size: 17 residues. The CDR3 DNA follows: TGTGTCAGCAGCTTAATTGGCGGCGGGACGCAAAATCAGCCCCAGCATTTT. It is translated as CVSSLIGGGTQNQPQHF.

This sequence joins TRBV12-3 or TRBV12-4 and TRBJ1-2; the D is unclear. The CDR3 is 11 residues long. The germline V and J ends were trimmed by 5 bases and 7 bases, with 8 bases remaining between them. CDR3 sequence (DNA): TGTGCCAGCAGTGACCTCTTTGGCTACACCTTC. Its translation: CASSDLFGYTF.

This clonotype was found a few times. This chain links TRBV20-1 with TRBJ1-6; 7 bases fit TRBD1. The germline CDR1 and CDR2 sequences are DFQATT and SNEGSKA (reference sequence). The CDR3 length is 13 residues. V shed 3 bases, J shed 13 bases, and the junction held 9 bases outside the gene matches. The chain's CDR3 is CSASGTVGLPLHF. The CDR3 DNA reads TGCAGTGCTAGCGGGACAGTCGGGTTGCCCCTCCACTTT.

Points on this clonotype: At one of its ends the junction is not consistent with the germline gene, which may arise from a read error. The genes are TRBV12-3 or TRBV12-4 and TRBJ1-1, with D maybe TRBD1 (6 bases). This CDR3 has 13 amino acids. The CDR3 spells CAGSLGGDRDRLF. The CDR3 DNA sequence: TGTGCCGGCAGTTTAGGGGGTGACCGGGACCGACTCTTT.